This TCR beta chain was profiled in a study of cytomegalovirus exposure and HLA in healthy donors. Points from the study as a whole: Across all donors, roughly uniform sequencing depth was an assumption of the presence/absence analyses. Several of the most significant clusters appeared linked to common viral pathogens, based on a later analysis.

PCR used 60 Vbeta primers and 13 Jbeta primers. Sequencing used immunoSEQ multiplex PCR; TCRdb keeps in-frame clones, though not all of them. The data hold about 140,000 clones, with about four fifths observed a single time. The count of this clone is one. The antigen is unknown. The trim removed 9 bases at V and 9 bases at J, leaving 22 bases unmatched. Germline values: CDR1 MDHEN, CDR2 SYDVKM. The CDR3 runs to 17 residues. The sequence derives from a man younger than 40 in good health. The chain carries TRBV28 and TRBJ2-1; 8 bases agree with TRBD1. What was sequenced was PBMCs. The CDR3 sequence: CARNPGLQGGPRREQFF. In nucleotides, the CDR3 is TGTGCCAGGAATCCGGGGTTACAGGGGGGCCCTCGGCGTGAGCAGTTCTTC.